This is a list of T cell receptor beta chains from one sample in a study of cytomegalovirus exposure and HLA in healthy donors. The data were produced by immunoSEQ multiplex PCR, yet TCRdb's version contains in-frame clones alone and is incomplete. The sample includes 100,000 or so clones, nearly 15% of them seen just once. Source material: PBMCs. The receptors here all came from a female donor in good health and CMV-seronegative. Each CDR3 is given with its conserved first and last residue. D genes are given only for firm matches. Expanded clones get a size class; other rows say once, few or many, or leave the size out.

CDR3aa: CATHRGADTQYF; CDR3nt: TGTGCCACCCACAGGGGAGCAGATACGCAGTATTTT; j_gene: TRBJ2-3; v_gene: TRBV5-6; abundance: -; d_gene: TRBD1
CDR3aa: CASGTATGELFF; CDR3nt: TGTGCCAGCGGGACAGCGACCGGGGAGCTGTTTTTT; j_gene: TRBJ2-2; v_gene: TRBV6-5; abundance: -; d_gene: TRBD1
CDR3aa: CASGIQGNTEAFF; CDR3nt: TGCGCCAGCGGGATACAGGGGAACACTGAAGCTTTCTTT; j_gene: TRBJ1-1; v_gene: TRBV5-1; abundance: few; d_gene: -
CDR3aa: CASSQGTGRSPLHF; CDR3nt: TGCGCCAGCAGCCAAGGGACCGGGAGATCACCCCTCCACTTT; j_gene: TRBJ1-6; v_gene: TRBV4-1; abundance: few; d_gene: -
CDR3aa: CASSPGRGSDYGYTF; CDR3nt: TGTGCCAGCAGCCCGGGCCGGGGGAGTGACTATGGCTACACCTTC; j_gene: TRBJ1-2; v_gene: TRBV7-9; abundance: -; d_gene: -
CDR3aa: CASSEQGVSYEQYF; CDR3nt: TGTGCCAGCAGTGAGCAGGGGGTATCGTACGAGCAGTACTTC; j_gene: TRBJ2-7; v_gene: TRBV6-1; abundance: few; d_gene: TRBD1
CDR3aa: CASRTGGPGEQYF; CDR3nt: TGCGCCAGCAGAACGGGGGGCCCCGGGGAGCAGTACTTC; j_gene: TRBJ2-7; v_gene: TRBV10-2; abundance: -; d_gene: -
CDR3aa: CASSKLAGTDTQYF; CDR3nt: TGTGCCAGTAGTAAACTAGCGGGCACAGATACGCAGTATTTT; j_gene: TRBJ2-3; v_gene: TRBV19; abundance: few; d_gene: TRBD2
CDR3aa: CASSVRGQGQTGYNEQFF; CDR3nt: TGTGCCAGCAGCGTACGGGGACAGGGTCAAACAGGTTACAATGAGCAGTTCTTC; j_gene: TRBJ2-1; v_gene: TRBV9; abundance: few; d_gene: TRBD1
CDR3aa: CASSWGQVLSTDTQYF; CDR3nt: TGTGCCAGCAGCTGGGGACAGGTTCTTAGCACAGATACGCAGTATTTT; j_gene: TRBJ2-3; v_gene: TRBV7-8; abundance: few; d_gene: TRBD1
CDR3aa: CASSPFRTSGSEQFF; CDR3nt: TGTGCCAGCAGCCCCTTCAGGACTAGCGGGAGCGAGCAGTTCTTC; j_gene: TRBJ2-1; v_gene: TRBV9; abundance: -; d_gene: TRBD2
CDR3aa: CASSLGGPQHF; CDR3nt: TGTGCCAGCAGCTTGGGGGGGCCCCAGCATTTT; j_gene: TRBJ1-5; v_gene: TRBV7-9; abundance: few; d_gene: -
CDR3aa: CASSSGLAGGQETQYF; CDR3nt: TGTGCCAGCAGCTCAGGACTAGCGGGGGGCCAAGAGACCCAGTACTTC; j_gene: TRBJ2-5; v_gene: TRBV5-4; abundance: few; d_gene: TRBD2
CDR3aa: CASSKFSGNTIYF; CDR3nt: TGTGCCAGCAGCAAATTCTCTGGAAACACCATATATTTT; j_gene: TRBJ1-3; v_gene: TRBV27; abundance: -; d_gene: -
CDR3aa: CAWSLTGNNEQFF; CDR3nt: TGTGCCTGGAGTCTCACAGGGAACAATGAGCAGTTCTTC; j_gene: TRBJ2-1; v_gene: TRBV30; abundance: few; d_gene: -
CDR3aa: CASSENRGKYTEAFF; CDR3nt: TGTGCCAGCAGTGAAAACAGGGGGAAGTACACTGAAGCTTTCTTT; j_gene: TRBJ1-1; v_gene: TRBV6-1; abundance: -; d_gene: TRBD1
CDR3aa: CASSLGHSSGNTIYF; CDR3nt: TGTGCCAGCAGTCTGGGGCACTCCTCTGGAAACACCATATATTTT; j_gene: TRBJ1-3; v_gene: TRBV28; abundance: -; d_gene: -
CDR3aa: CASSGTSDHEQFF; CDR3nt: TGTGCCAGCAGTGGGACTAGCGACCATGAGCAGTTCTTC; j_gene: TRBJ2-1; v_gene: TRBV6-4; abundance: -; d_gene: TRBD2
CDR3aa: CASSSQGALTGELFF; CDR3nt: TGTGCCAGCAGCTCTCAGGGGGCGTTGACCGGGGAGCTGTTTTTT; j_gene: TRBJ2-2; v_gene: TRBV7-2; abundance: -; d_gene: TRBD1
CDR3aa: CASSLEGDNEQFF; CDR3nt: TGTGCCAGCAGCTTAGAAGGGGACAATGAGCAGTTCTTC; j_gene: TRBJ2-1; v_gene: TRBV11-3; abundance: few; d_gene: -
CDR3aa: CSVKQDSTDTQYF; CDR3nt: TGCAGCGTTAAACAGGATAGCACAGATACGCAGTATTTT; j_gene: TRBJ2-3; v_gene: TRBV29-1; abundance: few; d_gene: -
CDR3aa: CASSLGGAPSYEQYF; CDR3nt: TGTGCCAGCAGCTTAGGGGGCGCCCCCTCCTACGAGCAGTACTTC; j_gene: TRBJ2-7; v_gene: TRBV7-2; abundance: few; d_gene: -
CDR3aa: CASSLTLLGLAGEYNEQFF; CDR3nt: TGTGCCAGCAGCTTAACGTTATTGGGACTAGCGGGGGAATACAATGAGCAGTTCTTC; j_gene: TRBJ2-1; v_gene: TRBV7-9; abundance: -; d_gene: TRBD2
CDR3aa: CASSLGSGPNEKLFF; CDR3nt: TGTGCCAGCAGCTTAGGCTCAGGGCCTAATGAAAAACTGTTTTTT; j_gene: TRBJ1-4; v_gene: TRBV13; abundance: -; d_gene: -
CDR3aa: CASSLADRGTDTQYF; CDR3nt: TGCGCCAGCAGCTTGGCGGACAGGGGGACAGATACGCAGTATTTT; j_gene: TRBJ2-3; v_gene: TRBV5-1; abundance: -; d_gene: TRBD1
CDR3aa: CASSYPGQPQETQYF; CDR3nt: TGTGCCAGCAGTTACCCGGGACAGCCCCAAGAGACCCAGTACTTC; j_gene: TRBJ2-5; v_gene: TRBV6-5; abundance: -; d_gene: TRBD1
CDR3aa: CARSLGQGNQPQHF; CDR3nt: TGTGCCAGAAGCTTGGGACAGGGCAATCAGCCCCAGCATTTT; j_gene: TRBJ1-5; v_gene: TRBV5-3; abundance: -; d_gene: -
CDR3aa: CASSPRRYEQYF; CDR3nt: TGTGCCAGCAGCCCCCGGCGGTACGAGCAGTACTTC; j_gene: TRBJ2-7; v_gene: TRBV6-5; abundance: -; d_gene: -
CDR3aa: CASSLLGTGTISNQPQHF; CDR3nt: TGTGCCAGCAGTTTATTAGGGACAGGGACTATTAGCAATCAGCCCCAGCATTTT; j_gene: TRBJ1-5; v_gene: TRBV28; abundance: few; d_gene: TRBD1
CDR3aa: CAISEGDSSNQPQHF; CDR3nt: TGTGCCATCAGTGAGGGGGACAGTAGCAATCAGCCCCAGCATTTT; j_gene: TRBJ1-5; v_gene: TRBV10-3; abundance: -; d_gene: TRBD1
CDR3aa: CASSQGFPGGSYEQYF; CDR3nt: TGCGCCAGCAGCCAAGGGTTCCCAGGGGGATCCTACGAGCAGTACTTC; j_gene: TRBJ2-7; v_gene: TRBV4-3; abundance: -; d_gene: TRBD1
CDR3aa: CASSSTGANEQFF; CDR3nt: TGTGCCAGCAGCTCCACAGGGGCCAATGAGCAGTTCTTC; j_gene: TRBJ2-1; v_gene: TRBV9; abundance: -; d_gene: TRBD1
CDR3aa: CASSVDRVGYGYTF; CDR3nt: TGTGCCAGCAGCGTCGACAGGGTGGGCTATGGCTACACCTTC; j_gene: TRBJ1-2; v_gene: TRBV7-3; abundance: -; d_gene: TRBD1
CDR3aa: CASSEARRRYTF; CDR3nt: TGTGCCAGCAGTGAAGCACGGCGGAGGTACACCTTC; j_gene: TRBJ1-2; v_gene: TRBV2; abundance: -; d_gene: -
CDR3aa: CASSQDWTHSGYTF; CDR3nt: TGCGCCAGCAGCCAAGATTGGACACACAGTGGCTACACCTTC; j_gene: TRBJ1-2; v_gene: TRBV4-3; abundance: -; d_gene: -
CDR3aa: CASNHGNEKLFF; CDR3nt: TGTGCCAGCAACCACGGTAATGAAAAACTGTTTTTT; j_gene: TRBJ1-4; v_gene: TRBV28; abundance: -; d_gene: -
CDR3aa: CAWSMDRGPYEQYF; CDR3nt: TGTGCCTGGAGTATGGACAGGGGGCCCTACGAGCAGTACTTC; j_gene: TRBJ2-7; v_gene: TRBV30; abundance: few; d_gene: TRBD1
CDR3aa: CASSIDVGAPTNTEAFF; CDR3nt: TGTGCCAGTAGTATCGACGTTGGGGCCCCAACGAACACTGAAGCTTTCTTT; j_gene: TRBJ1-1; v_gene: TRBV19; abundance: few; d_gene: -
CDR3aa: CASSQETGTGWTYGYTF; CDR3nt: TGCGCCAGCAGCCAAGAGACCGGGACAGGGTGGACCTATGGCTACACCTTC; j_gene: TRBJ1-2; v_gene: TRBV4-1; abundance: -; d_gene: TRBD1
CDR3aa: CATSRDDRGRNYGYTF; CDR3nt: TGTGCCACCAGCAGAGATGATAGGGGTAGAAACTATGGCTACACCTTC; j_gene: TRBJ1-2; v_gene: TRBV15; abundance: -; d_gene: -
CDR3aa: CASSPGPLTASLQETQYF; CDR3nt: TGTGCCAGCAGCCCAGGACCACTGACAGCAAGCTTACAAGAGACCCAGTACTTC; j_gene: TRBJ2-5; v_gene: TRBV5-4; abundance: -; d_gene: -
CDR3aa: CASSSDRISGNTIYF; CDR3nt: TGTGCCAGCAGCTCCGACAGAATTTCTGGAAACACCATATATTTT; j_gene: TRBJ1-3; v_gene: TRBV11-2; abundance: -; d_gene: -
CDR3aa: CATSRDVGLAISYEQYF; CDR3nt: TGTGCCACCAGCAGAGATGTGGGACTAGCAATCTCCTACGAGCAGTACTTC; j_gene: TRBJ2-7; v_gene: TRBV15; abundance: few; d_gene: TRBD2
CDR3aa: CASTEQGASYGYTF; CDR3nt: TGTGCCAGCACCGAACAGGGGGCGAGCTATGGCTACACCTTC; j_gene: TRBJ1-2; v_gene: TRBV7-9; abundance: -; d_gene: TRBD1
CDR3aa: CASSPPSYEQYF; CDR3nt: TGTGCCAGCAGTCCTCCTTCCTACGAGCAGTACTTC; j_gene: TRBJ2-7; v_gene: TRBV7-9; abundance: few; d_gene: -
CDR3aa: CASSEYYTQYF; CDR3nt: TGTGCCAGCAGTGAATACTATACGCAGTATTTT; j_gene: TRBJ2-3; v_gene: TRBV25-1; abundance: -; d_gene: -